These 17 T cell receptor beta chains were all obtained from the same sample, sequenced in a study of T cell changes during pregnancy in multiple sclerosis. The data were produced by immunoSEQ multiplex PCR, yet TCRdb's version contains in-frame clones alone and is incomplete. The sample consists of roughly 100,000 clones, more than 80% of them appearing once. Here the sequenced sample was peripheral blood, taken before pregnancy. These receptors all come from a female donor with multiple sclerosis, enrolled in a pregnancy study.

The chain recombines TRBV5-1 with TRBJ2-7; 9 nucleotides align to TRBD2. This CDR3 contains 14 residues. J gave up 6 bases and V 0 bases, and 4 bases lay outside the gene matches. Germline CDR1 reads SGHRS; CDR2 reads YFSETQ. The CDR3 DNA sequence: TGCGCCAGCAGCTTGGGTGCGGGAGGGTCCGAGCAGTACTTC. Residues: CASSLGAGGSEQYF.

Only one count was recorded for this clone. The CDR3 DNA sequence: TGTGCCAGCAGCTTAATAGCGCAAGAGACCCAGTACTTC. It translates to CASSLIAQETQYF. V usage is TRBV7-3 and J usage is TRBJ2-5; a weak D match, TRBD2 (5 bases). The CDR3 has 13 amino acids. Per the germline V gene, CDR1 is SGHTA and CDR2 is FQGTGA. Trimming pared 1 base from V and 2 bases from J, leaving 5 bases between.

V and J are TRBV15 and TRBJ2-3, with TRBD2 matching over 9 bases. The CDR3 is made up of 17 amino acids. The germline V gene encodes CDR1 LNHNV and CDR2 YYDKDF (reference sequence). Trimming cost V 0 bases and J 2 bases; bases outside gene matches: 6. CDR3: CATSRDLRLADTDTQYF. Written as DNA, the CDR3 is TGTGCCACCAGCAGAGATTTACGACTAGCGGACACAGATACGCAGTATTTT.

The CDR3 DNA reads TGTGCCAGCAGCCAAGAGCGGCTAGCGGGTTCTCAGTACTTC. As protein: CASSQERLAGSQYF. This chain joins TRBV14 and TRBJ2-7; 8 bases are a match to TRBD2. The CDR3 is made up of 14 amino acids. The germline V gene encodes CDR1 SGHDN and CDR2 FVKESK. V was pared by 0 bases and J by 10 bases, with 8 bases of the junction left unmatched. Based on the CDR3 plus reference TRBV14 and TRBJ2-7, the full variable domain is EAGVTQFPSHSVIEKGQTVTLRCDPISGHDNLYWYRRVMGKEIKFLLHFVKESKQDESGMPNNRFLAERTGGTYSTLKVQPAELEDSGVYFCASSQERLAGSQYFGPGTRLTVT.

V gene TRBV6-1 combines with J gene TRBJ1-6; no firm D call. There are 13 residues in the CDR3. Trimming removed 8 bases from V and 7 bases from J, with 12 bases in between. Per the germline V gene, CDR1 is MNHNS and CDR2 is SASEGT. In DNA form, the CDR3 reads TGTGCCAGCTCGGAAAGGGAGAATTCACCCCTCCACTTT. Translated: CASSERENSPLHF.

The table lists this clone with a count of one. The J gene is TRBJ2-7, the V gene TRBV18; D might be TRBD2 (6 bases). The length of the CDR3 is 16 residues. Germline CDR1 KGHSH, CDR2 LQKENI. The germline V and J ends were trimmed by 2 bases and 9 bases, with 23 bases remaining between them. CDR3: CASSPSRINNLGGQYF. The CDR3 nucleotides are TGTGCCAGCTCACCAAGCAGAATAAATAACCTCGGGGGGCAGTACTTC.

J is TRBJ2-2 and V is TRBV9; a weak D match, TRBD1 (5 bases). There are 14 residues in the CDR3. Germline V gives CDR1 SGDLS, CDR2 YYNGEE. Between the trimmed V and J ends, which lost 3 bases and 1 base, there was a span of 7 bases. The CDR3 spells CASSATGNTGELFF. DNA of the CDR3: TGTGCCAGCAGCGCCACAGGGAACACCGGGGAGCTGTTTTTT. Based on the CDR3 plus reference TRBV9 and TRBJ2-2, the full variable domain is DSGVTQTPKHLITATGQRVTLRCSPRSGDLSVYWYQQSLDQGLQFLIQYYNGEERAKGNILERFSAQQFPDLHSELNLSSLELGDSALYFCASSATGNTGELFFGEGSRLTVL.

The genes are TRBV10-3 and TRBJ2-5; the match to TRBD2 covers 12 bases. Trimming at V came to 6 bases and at J to 2 bases, leaving 4 bases not matched to a gene. Per the germline V gene, CDR1 is ENHRY and CDR2 is SYGVKD. The CDR3 totals 15 residues. The CDR3 DNA sequence: TGTGCCATCAGACCGGGACTAGCGGGTCAAGAGACCCAGTACTTC. Protein sequence: CAIRPGLAGQETQYF.

The chain is built from TRBV5-6 and TRBJ2-7; the match to TRBD1 covers 9 bases. Germline assignment: CDR1 SGHDT and CDR2 YYEEEE. V gave up 4 bases and J gave up 3 bases; unmatched junction bases: 5. The CDR3 loop spans 14 amino acids. The CDR3 DNA sequence: TGTGCCAGCAGCCCAGGGACAGGGAACTACGAGCAGTACTTC. This gives the protein CASSPGTGNYEQYF.

V and J are TRBV27 and TRBJ2-7; 9 bases are a match to TRBD1. The germline V gene encodes CDR1 MNHEY and CDR2 SMNVEV (reference sequence). CDR3 length: 14 residues. V shed 5 bases, J shed 3 bases, and the junction held 5 bases outside the gene matches. The CDR3 DNA reads TGTGCCAGCAGTCCAACAGGGGGCGGCTACGAGCAGTACTTC. This codes for CASSPTGGGYEQYF.

A few counts support this clone. The CDR3 spells CASSPHLDRIHEQYF. The CDR3 nucleotides are TGTGCCAGCAGCCCACACCTGGACAGGATCCACGAGCAGTACTTC. The rearrangement joins TRBV7-9 to TRBJ2-7; TRBD1 matches 7 bases. Germline assignment: CDR1 SEHNR and CDR2 FQNEAQ (reference sequence). J lost 5 bases, V lost 5 bases, and 12 bases had no gene match. The CDR3 is 15 amino acids. The variable domain in full, with the rest retrieved from reference TRBV7-9 and TRBJ2-7, is DTGVSQNPRHKITKRGQNVTFRCDPISEHNRLYWYRQTLGQGPEFLTYFQNEAQLEKSRLLSDRFSAERPKGSFSTLEIQRTEQGDSAMYLCASSPHLDRIHEQYFGPGTRLTVT.

The genes are TRBV30 and TRBJ1-3, with D unclear. Trimming pared 1 base from V and 0 bases from J, leaving 13 bases between. This CDR3 region has 16 residues. Germline values: CDR1 GTSNPN, CDR2 SVGIG (reference sequence). The chain's CDR3 is CAWSAGRISSGNTIYF. The CDR3 DNA follows: TGTGCCTGGAGTGCAGGTCGGATCAGCTCTGGAAACACCATATATTTT. The whole variable domain, remainder taken from reference TRBV30 and TRBJ1-3, is SQTIHQWPATLVQPVGSPLSLECTVEGTSNPNLYWYRQAAGRGLQLLFYSVGIGQISSEVPQNLSASRPQDRQFILSSKKLLLSDSGFYLCAWSAGRISSGNTIYFGEGSWLTVV.

The chain recombines TRBV6-5 with TRBJ1-2; D is uncertain. Between the trimmed V and J ends, which lost 6 bases and 4 bases, there was a span of 12 bases. The CDR3 has 13 residues. CDR1 and CDR2 (germline): MNHEY, SVGAGI. The CDR3 reads CASRLYYCYGYTF. CDR3 DNA: TGTGCCAGCAGGCTATACTATTGCTATGGCTACACCTTC.

This chain uses TRBV19 with TRBJ1-3, with D uncertain. V was clipped by 3 bases and J by 0 bases, with 12 bases between them. CDR1 is LNHDA, CDR2 SQIVND, per germline (reference sequence). This CDR3 is built from 16 residues. CDR3 sequence reads: CASSILLQISGNTIYF. CDR3 in DNA: TGTGCCAGTAGTATCCTGTTACAGATCTCTGGAAACACCATATATTTT.

The gene calls are TRBV9 and TRBJ2-1; 13 positions agree with TRBD2. The CDR3 runs to 17 residues. V shed 4 bases, J shed 8 bases, and the junction held 12 bases outside the gene matches. Germline-derived CDR1 and CDR2 are SGDLS and YYNGEE. CDR3 amino acids: CASSHPTSGGPVDEQFF. Written as DNA, the CDR3 is TGTGCCAGCAGCCACCCGACTAGCGGGGGGCCGGTCGATGAGCAGTTCTTC.

The chain employs TRBV11-2 and TRBJ1-6, with D perhaps TRBD1 (5 bases). CDR1 and CDR2 (germline): SGHAT, FQNNGV. V lost 5 bases and J lost 10, with 12 bases in between. This CDR3 spans 13 amino acids. The DNA for the CDR3 is TGTGCCAGCAGCACACAGGTACAGTCACCCCTCCACTTT. It translates to CASSTQVQSPLHF.

The CDR3 DNA is TGTGCCAGCAGTGAATATACAGGGAACACTGAAGCTTTCTTT. This codes for CASSEYTGNTEAFF. The chain links TRBV6-1 to TRBJ1-1; possibly TRBD1 for D (5 bases). V was shortened by 2 bases and J by 1 base, with 8 bases between the two germline ends. Germline loops: CDR1 MNHNS, CDR2 SASEGT. The length of the CDR3 is 14 residues.